These 18 T cell receptor beta chains were sequenced from one sample in a study of memory CD8 T cells in hepatitis C reinfection. Clones were read by immunoSEQ multiplex PCR, and TCRdb kept only the in-frame ones, dropping some. The repertoire consists of just over 50,000 clones, with nearly 90% occurring once and the leading ten covering about 1%. Time point reported: pre-reinfection, 55 to 20 weeks before reinfection detection. The sorted cells went straight to TCR sequencing with no prior in vitro expansion. The sample taken for sequencing was naive CD8+ T cells sorted from blood. These receptors all stem from a man between 18 and 29 years old with hepatitis C virus infection.

The V call is TRBV7-9, the J call TRBJ2-4; 11 positions agree with TRBD2. V gave up 3 bases and J gave up 8 bases; unmatched junction bases: 6. There are 15 residues in the CDR3. Germline lookup yields CDR1 SEHNR and CDR2 FQNEAQ (reference sequence). The CDR3 spells CASSFLGLAADIQYF. CDR3 nucleotide sequence: TGTGCCAGCAGCTTCCTGGGACTAGCGGCGGACATTCAGTACTTC.

Regarding this clone: The same CDR3 arises from other DNA sequences in this sample as well. The chain combines TRBV4-1 with TRBJ1-1, with TRBD1 as a possible D gene (6 bases). Germline V CDR1 and CDR2: MGHRA, YSYEKL. The V end was cut by 1 base, the J end by 5 bases, with 14 bases between. The CDR3 sequence is 15 residues long. The CDR3 nucleotides read TGCGCCAGCAGCCAAGTTGGCAGCCAGGGGACTGAAGCTTTCTTT. Its protein is CASSQVGSQGTEAFF.

The V and J genes are TRBV2 and TRBJ2-2; no definite D call. The CDR3 spans 12 residues. V was trimmed by 9 bases and J by 1 base, leaving 6 bases between them. Germline V gene data show CDR1 as SNHLY and CDR2 as FYNNEI. This chain's CDR3 is CARRRNTGELFF. In DNA, the CDR3 is TGTGCCAGGAGGAGGAACACCGGGGAGCTGTTTTTT.

V and J are TRBV27 and TRBJ2-4; possible D gene TRBD1, 5 bases. Per the germline V gene, CDR1 is MNHEY and CDR2 is SMNVEV (reference sequence). The V gene lost 6 bases and the J gene lost 7 bases, with 19 bases spanning the gap. The CDR3 runs 15 residues. The DNA of the CDR3 is TGTGCCAGCAGGAAAATGGACGGTCCAGGGAACATTCAGTACTTC. Its translation is CASRKMDGPGNIQYF.

This clone was seen more than once but under ten times. V is TRBV6-5 and J is TRBJ1-6, with D unresolved. Trimming removed 5 bases at V and 9 bases at J, with 11 bases between. Germline V gives CDR1 MNHEY, CDR2 SVGAGI. This CDR3 has 13 residues. The DNA of the CDR3 is TGTGCCAGCAGTGACGGACTGATTTCACCCCTCCACTTT. Protein sequence: CASSDGLISPLHF.

This chain links TRBV6-5 with TRBJ2-1; 8 nucleotides agree with TRBD2. Losses at the gene ends were 4 bases for V and 7 bases for J; bases not matched to a gene: 6. The CDR3 has 14 residues. Per the germline V gene, CDR1 is MNHEY and CDR2 is SVGAGI. CDR3 in DNA: TGTGCCAGCAGTTTGAGCGGGGGAGAAAATGAGCAGTTCTTC. Its protein is CASSLSGGENEQFF.

The rearrangement joins TRBV18 to TRBJ1-1; TRBD1 matches 7 bases. CDR1 is KGHSH, CDR2 LQKENI, per germline. The CDR3 is made up of 15 amino acids. Trimming took 4 bases from V and 1 from J; bases not matched to a gene: 6. Here the CDR3 reads CASSLPGQSNTEAFF. In nucleotides, the CDR3 is TGTGCCAGCTCACTCCCGGGACAGTCGAACACTGAAGCTTTCTTT. The whole variable domain, filled in from reference TRBV18 and TRBJ1-1, reads NAGVMQNPRHLVRRRGQEARLRCSPMKGHSHVYWYRQLPEEGLKFMVYLQKENIIDESGMPKERFSAEFPKEGPSILRIQQVVRGDSAAYFCASSLPGQSNTEAFFGQGTRLTVV.

This clone has a single count. The chain links TRBV19 to TRBJ1-1, with no clear D. The V end was cut by 4 bases, the J end by 3 bases, with 12 bases between. The CDR3 has 14 residues. The germline CDR1 and CDR2 sequences are LNHDA and SQIVND (reference sequence). CDR3 in DNA: TGTGCCAGTAGTACTTCTCCGGGAGACACTGAAGCTTTCTTT. Translating it yields CASSTSPGDTEAFF.

V usage is TRBV5-4 and J usage is TRBJ2-5; 9 bases fit TRBD1. The last part of the DNA fits TRBJ2-7 better; the J call may be wrong. Germline-derived CDR1 and CDR2 are SGHNT and YYREEE (reference sequence). The CDR3 covers 15 residues. This chain's CDR3 is CASTLTGTGLREQYF. The CDR3 DNA is TGTGCCAGCACCCTTACCGGGACAGGGCTACGCGAGCAGTACTTC.

The J gene is TRBJ1-5, the V gene TRBV4-1; 7 bases align to TRBD1. The CDR3 is 13 residues long. The V gene end was trimmed by 2 bases and the J gene end by 7 bases; junction bases not matched to a gene: 2. CDR1 and CDR2 (germline): MGHRA, YSYEKL. For the CDR3, the DNA is TGCGCCAGCAGCCAAAGGGGGCTGCAGCCCCAGCATTTT. As protein: CASSQRGLQPQHF.

V and J are TRBV4-1 and TRBJ2-1; 7 positions agree with TRBD2. The CDR3 totals 17 residues. Germline CDR1 and CDR2: MGHRA and YSYEKL. V shed 0 bases, J shed 4 bases, and the junction held 9 bases outside the gene matches. The CDR3 sequence: CASSQDPDGGYYNEQFF. The CDR3 nucleotides read TGCGCCAGCAGCCAAGATCCCGACGGGGGGTATTACAATGAGCAGTTCTTC.

This chain connects TRBV11-2 to TRBJ1-2; 10 nucleotides match TRBD1. There are 14 residues in the CDR3. The trim removed 5 bases at V and 6 bases at J, leaving 6 bases unmatched. Germline loops: CDR1 SGHAT, CDR2 FQNNGV. CDR3 amino acids: CASSVGTGVDGYTF. The CDR3 region has the DNA TGTGCCAGCAGCGTGGGGACAGGGGTGGATGGCTACACCTTC.

The rearrangement uses TRBV7-9 and TRBJ2-1; D is unresolved. The CDR3 is made up of 12 amino acids. Per the germline V gene, CDR1 is SEHNR and CDR2 is FQNEAQ (reference sequence). Trimming left V 6 bases short and J 5 bases short, with 8 bases between. The CDR3: CASRNFDNEQFF. CDR3 bases: TGTGCCAGCAGGAACTTCGACAATGAGCAGTTCTTC. Using reference TRBV7-9 and TRBJ2-1 for the parts outside the CDR3, the full variable domain is DTGVSQNPRHKITKRGQNVTFRCDPISEHNRLYWYRQTLGQGPEFLTYFQNEAQLEKSRLLSDRFSAERPKGSFSTLEIQRTEQGDSAMYLCASRNFDNEQFFGPGTRLTVL.

This sequence joins TRBV7-3 and TRBJ2-5, with 7 bases that match TRBD2. Matching the DNA end better, TRBJ2-7 makes the J call doubtful. CDR1 is SGHTA, CDR2 FQGTGA, per germline. The CDR3 loop spans 15 amino acids. The CDR3 DNA sequence: TGTGCCAGCAGCTTATTTGAGGGAGGGCCGGACGAGCAGTACTTC. This sequence encodes CASSLFEGGPDEQYF.

V is TRBV19 and J is TRBJ2-1; 9 bases agree with TRBD2. Germline loops: CDR1 LNHDA, CDR2 SQIVND (reference sequence). Losses at the gene ends were 5 bases for V and 5 bases for J; bases not matched to a gene: 10. This CDR3 spans 16 amino acids. CDR3: CASSDPLAGPNNEQFF. CDR3 coding DNA: TGTGCCAGTAGTGACCCCCTAGCGGGGCCAAACAATGAGCAGTTCTTC.

The chain has TRBV5-3 and TRBJ2-1; 15 bases are shared with TRBD2. TRBV5-3 is an ORF; its function is uncertain. CDR3 length equals 17 residues. With 0 bases clipped from V and 4 bases from J, the junction kept 2 bases outside the gene matches. The CDR3 sequence: CARSLGTSGGVYNEQFF. In DNA, the CDR3 is TGTGCCAGAAGCTTGGGGACTAGCGGGGGGGTTTACAATGAGCAGTTCTTC.

The gene calls are TRBV18 and TRBJ2-3, with D perhaps matching TRBD2 (6 bases). CDR3 size: 14 residues. The ends were cut back, 5 bases at V and 7 bases at J, with 16 bases in the middle. The germline gives CDR1 KGHSH, CDR2 LQKENI. The CDR3: CASSVEEGLHTQYF. The CDR3 bases are TGTGCCAGCTCAGTCGAGGAGGGTTTACATACGCAGTATTTT.

In its sample, this clone was seen once. The chain employs TRBV13 and TRBJ2-2; D remains unclear. CDR1 is PRHDT and CDR2 is FYEKMQ in the germline V gene (reference sequence). Trimming shortened V by 1 base and J by 0 bases, and 6 bases separated the two germline ends. The CDR3 contains 15 residues. The CDR3 DNA is TGTGCCAGCAGCTTAGTACAGACGAACACCGGGGAGCTGTTTTTT. As protein: CASSLVQTNTGELFF. Full variable domain (remainder filled in from reference TRBV13 and TRBJ2-2): AAGVIQSPRHLIKEKRETATLKCYPIPRHDTVYWYQQGPGQDPQFLISFYEKMQSDKGSIPDRFSAQQFSDYHSELNMSSLELGDSALYFCASSLVQTNTGELFFGEGSRLTVL.